The clone carrying this T cell receptor (beta chain) was seen a few times. Its specificity is not known. The sample is drawn from a study of cytotoxic CD8 clonotypes in ibrutinib-treated CLL. Study details: Per sample, productive templates averaged 255,043 and productive rearrangements averaged roughly 91,000. Points from the study as a whole: Clonality went up at ibrutinib response and then declined back toward baseline at progression.

Depths of 1 in 200,000 to 1 in 1 million T cells were the sequencing target. The assay was immunoSEQ multiplex PCR, and TCRdb's table has in-frame clones only and misses some. This sample has about 200,000 clones, with around 72% found just once. Looked up from germline, CDR1 is SNHLY and CDR2 is FYNNEI. V was shortened by 6 bases and J by 3 bases, with 17 bases between the two germline ends. The CDR3 is 15 residues long. This TCR was recovered from a human donor with chronic lymphocytic leukemia. The chain couples TRBV2 to TRBJ1-1, with D possibly being TRBD1 (5 bases). Sequencing was performed on PBMCs, taken after 24 months of ibrutinib treatment. The CDR3 loop reads CASSPPNRGYTEAFF. CDR3 DNA sequence: TGTGCCAGCAGCCCCCCAAATCGGGGGTACACTGAAGCTTTCTTT.